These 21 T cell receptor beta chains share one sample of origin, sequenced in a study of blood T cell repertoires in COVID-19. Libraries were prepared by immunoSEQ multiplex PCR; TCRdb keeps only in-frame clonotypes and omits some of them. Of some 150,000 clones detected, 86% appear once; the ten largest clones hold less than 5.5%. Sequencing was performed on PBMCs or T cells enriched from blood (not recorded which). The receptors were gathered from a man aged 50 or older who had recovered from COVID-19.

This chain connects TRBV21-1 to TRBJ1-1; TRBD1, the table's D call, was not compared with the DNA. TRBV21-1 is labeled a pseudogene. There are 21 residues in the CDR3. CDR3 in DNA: TGTGCCAGCAGCAGGACGCCGACCACGAAAAGGGGGACAGGGCGCAACACTGAAGCTTTCTTT. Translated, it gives CASSRTPTTKRGTGRNTEAFF.

The CDR3 sequence: CATSAPRGGSYEQYF. In DNA, the CDR3 is TGTGCCACCAGTGCCCCACGGGGGGGCTCCTACGAGCAGTACTTC. The gene calls are TRBV24-1 and TRBJ2-7; 8 nucleotides match TRBD2. Looked up from germline, CDR1 is KGHDR and CDR2 is SFDVKD. The CDR3 contains 15 residues. The V segment lost 5 bases and the J segment 0 bases; nucleotides outside the gene matches: 5.

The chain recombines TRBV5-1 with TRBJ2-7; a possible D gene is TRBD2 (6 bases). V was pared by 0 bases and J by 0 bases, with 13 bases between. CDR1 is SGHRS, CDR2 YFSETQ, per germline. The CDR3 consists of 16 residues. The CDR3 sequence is CASSLAGGLSSYEQYF. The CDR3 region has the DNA TGCGCCAGCAGCTTGGCCGGGGGACTTAGCTCCTACGAGCAGTACTTC.

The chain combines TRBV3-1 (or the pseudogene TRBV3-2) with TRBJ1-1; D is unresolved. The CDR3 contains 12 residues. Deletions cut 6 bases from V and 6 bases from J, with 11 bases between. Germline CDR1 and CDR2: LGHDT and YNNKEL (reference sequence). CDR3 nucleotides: TGTGCCAGCAGTTTTCATCGCGCTGAAGCTTTCTTT. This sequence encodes CASSFHRAEAFF.

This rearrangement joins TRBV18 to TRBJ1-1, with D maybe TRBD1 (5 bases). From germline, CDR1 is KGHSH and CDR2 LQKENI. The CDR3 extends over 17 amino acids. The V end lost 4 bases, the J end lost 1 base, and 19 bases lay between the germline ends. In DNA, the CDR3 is TGTGCCAGCTCACTATCGACGGGACGGGGGGGGAACACTGAAGCTTTCTTT. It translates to CASSLSTGRGGNTEAFF. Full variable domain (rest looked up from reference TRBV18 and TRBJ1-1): NAGVMQNPRHLVRRRGQEARLRCSPMKGHSHVYWYRQLPEEGLKFMVYLQKENIIDESGMPKERFSAEFPKEGPSILRIQQVVRGDSAAYFCASSLSTGRGGNTEAFFGQGTRLTVV.

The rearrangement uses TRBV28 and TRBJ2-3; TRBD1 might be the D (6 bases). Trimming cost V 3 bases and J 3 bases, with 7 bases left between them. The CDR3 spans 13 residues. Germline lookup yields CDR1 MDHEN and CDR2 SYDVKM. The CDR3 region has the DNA TGTGCCAGCAGTTTGCAGGGGACAGATACGCAGTATTTT. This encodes CASSLQGTDTQYF.

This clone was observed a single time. CDR3 sequence reads: CATSTMYRGEQYF. For the CDR3, the DNA is TGTGCCACCAGCACTATGTACAGGGGCGAGCAGTACTTC. The rearrangement uses TRBV15 and TRBJ2-7, with 7 bases matching TRBD1. The CDR3 runs to 13 residues. With 4 bases clipped from V and 6 bases from J, the junction kept 6 bases outside the gene matches. The V gene's germline CDR1 is LNHNV and CDR2 YYDKDF (reference sequence).

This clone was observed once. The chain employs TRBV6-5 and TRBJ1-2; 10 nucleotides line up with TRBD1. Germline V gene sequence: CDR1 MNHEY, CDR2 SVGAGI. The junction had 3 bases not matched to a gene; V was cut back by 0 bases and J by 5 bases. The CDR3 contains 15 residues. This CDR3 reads CASSYSTGGWYGYTF. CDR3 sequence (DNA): TGTGCCAGCAGTTACTCGACAGGGGGCTGGTATGGCTACACCTTC.

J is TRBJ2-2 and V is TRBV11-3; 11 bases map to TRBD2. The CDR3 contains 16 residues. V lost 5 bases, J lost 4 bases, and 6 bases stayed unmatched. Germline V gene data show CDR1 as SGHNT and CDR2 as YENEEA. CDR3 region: CASSLLAGETTGELFF. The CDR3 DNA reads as TGTGCCAGCAGCCTACTAGCGGGGGAGACCACCGGGGAGCTGTTTTTT.

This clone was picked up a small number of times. CDR3 nucleotide sequence: TGTGCCAGCTCACCCCAGAACAGGGGAGGCAACGAGCAGTACGTC. This codes for CASSPQNRGGNEQYV. The J gene is TRBJ2-7, the V gene TRBV18; D perhaps matches TRBD1 (7 bases). V shed 3 bases and J shed 5 bases, with 17 bases lying between them. The CDR3 loop spans 15 amino acids. Germline loops: CDR1 KGHSH, CDR2 LQKENI.

This CDR3 is CATSDFGGGFYNEQFF. DNA for the CDR3: TGTGCCACCAGTGATTTTGGGGGGGGTTTCTACAATGAGCAGTTCTTC. The chain combines TRBV24-1 with TRBJ2-1; the match to TRBD2 covers 7 bases. V dropped 1 base and J dropped 3; count of bases not matched to a gene: 5. Germline loops: CDR1 KGHDR, CDR2 SFDVKD. The CDR3 covers 16 residues.

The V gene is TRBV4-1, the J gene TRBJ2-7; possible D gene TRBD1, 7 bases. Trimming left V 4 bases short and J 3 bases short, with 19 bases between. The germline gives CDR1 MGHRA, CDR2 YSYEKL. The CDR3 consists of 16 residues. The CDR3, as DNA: TGCGCCAGCAGCCGCGTTGACCCAGGGGGGAACTACGAGCAGTACTTC. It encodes CASSRVDPGGNYEQYF.

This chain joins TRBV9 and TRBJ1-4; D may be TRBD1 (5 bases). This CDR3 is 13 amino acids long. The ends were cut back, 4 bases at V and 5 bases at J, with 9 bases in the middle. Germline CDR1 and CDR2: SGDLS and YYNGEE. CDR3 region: CASSRTLNEKLFF. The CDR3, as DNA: TGTGCCAGCAGCCGGACACTCAATGAAAAACTGTTTTTT.

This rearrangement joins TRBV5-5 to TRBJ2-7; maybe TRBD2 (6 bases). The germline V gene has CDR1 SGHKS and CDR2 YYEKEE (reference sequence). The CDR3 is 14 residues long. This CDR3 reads CASSLAEGLPTIPV. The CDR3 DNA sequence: TGTGCCAGCAGCTTGGCGGAGGGACTTCCAACAATCCCCGTC.

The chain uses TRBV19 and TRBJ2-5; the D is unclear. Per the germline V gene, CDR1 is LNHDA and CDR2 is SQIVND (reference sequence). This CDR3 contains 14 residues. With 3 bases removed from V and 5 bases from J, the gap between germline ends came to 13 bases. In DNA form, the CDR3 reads TGTGCCAGTAGTATCTCGTCGTCGGTGGAGACCCAGTACTTC. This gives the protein CASSISSSVETQYF. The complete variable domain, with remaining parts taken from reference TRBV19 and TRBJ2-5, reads DGGITQSPKYLFRKEGQNVTLSCEQNLNHDAMYWYRQDPGQGLRLIYYSQIVNDFQKGDIAEGYSVSREKKESFPLTVTSAQKNPTAFYLCASSISSSVETQYFGPGTRLLVL.

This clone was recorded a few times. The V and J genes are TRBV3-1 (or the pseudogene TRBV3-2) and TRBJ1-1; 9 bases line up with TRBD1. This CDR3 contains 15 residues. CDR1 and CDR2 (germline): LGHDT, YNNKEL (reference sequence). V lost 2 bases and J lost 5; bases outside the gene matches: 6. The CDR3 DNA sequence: TGTGCCAGCAGCCAAACTTACAGGGGGCGAACTGAAGCTTTCTTT. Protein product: CASSQTYRGRTEAFF.

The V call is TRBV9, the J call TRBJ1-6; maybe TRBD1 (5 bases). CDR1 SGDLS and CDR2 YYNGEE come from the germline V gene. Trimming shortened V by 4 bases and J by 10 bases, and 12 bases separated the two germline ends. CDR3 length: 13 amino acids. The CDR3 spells CASSLGGESPLHF. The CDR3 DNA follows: TGTGCCAGCAGCTTGGGGGGGGAGTCACCCCTCCACTTT. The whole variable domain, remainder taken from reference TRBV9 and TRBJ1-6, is DSGVTQTPKHLITATGQRVTLRCSPRSGDLSVYWYQQSLDQGLQFLIQYYNGEERAKGNILERFSAQQFPDLHSELNLSSLELGDSALYFCASSLGGESPLHFGNGTRLTVT.

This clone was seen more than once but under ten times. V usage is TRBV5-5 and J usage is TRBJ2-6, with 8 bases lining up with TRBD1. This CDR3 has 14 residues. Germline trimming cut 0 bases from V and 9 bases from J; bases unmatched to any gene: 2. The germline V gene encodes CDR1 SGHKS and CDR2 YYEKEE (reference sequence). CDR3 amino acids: CASSLDRGSNVLTF. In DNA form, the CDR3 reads TGTGCCAGCAGCTTGGACAGGGGGAGCAACGTCCTGACTTTC.

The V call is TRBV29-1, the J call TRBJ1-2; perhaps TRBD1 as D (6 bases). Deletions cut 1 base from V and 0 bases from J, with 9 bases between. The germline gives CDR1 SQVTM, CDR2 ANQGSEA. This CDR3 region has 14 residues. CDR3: CSVEAGQTNYGYTF. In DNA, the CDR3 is TGCAGCGTTGAAGCTGGACAGACTAACTATGGCTACACCTTC. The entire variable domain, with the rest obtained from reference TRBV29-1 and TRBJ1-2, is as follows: SAVISQKPSRDICQRGTSLTIQCQVDSQVTMMFWYRQQPGQSLTLIATANQGSEATYESGFVIDKFPISRPNLTFSTLTVSNMSPEDSSIYLCSVEAGQTNYGYTFGSGTRLTVV.

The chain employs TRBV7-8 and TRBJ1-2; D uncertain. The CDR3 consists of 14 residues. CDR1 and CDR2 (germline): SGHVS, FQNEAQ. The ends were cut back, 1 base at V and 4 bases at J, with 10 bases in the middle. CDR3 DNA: TGTGCCAGCAGCTTAGTAACGCAGATCTATGGCTACACCTTC. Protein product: CASSLVTQIYGYTF.

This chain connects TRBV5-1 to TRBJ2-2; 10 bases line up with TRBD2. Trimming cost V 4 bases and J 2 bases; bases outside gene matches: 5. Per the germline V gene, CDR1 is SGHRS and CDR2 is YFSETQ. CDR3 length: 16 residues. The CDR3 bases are TGCGCCAGCAGCATCGGACTAGCGGCTAACACCGGGGAGCTGTTTTTT. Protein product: CASSIGLAANTGELFF.